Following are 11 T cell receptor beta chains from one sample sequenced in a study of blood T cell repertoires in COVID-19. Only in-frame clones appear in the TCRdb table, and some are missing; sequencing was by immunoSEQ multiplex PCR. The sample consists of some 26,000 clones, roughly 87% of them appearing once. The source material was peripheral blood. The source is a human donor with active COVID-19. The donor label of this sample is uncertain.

CDR3 residues: CASSDRRGLAGGTDTQYF. The CDR3 bases are TGTGCCAGCAGCGACCGCCGCGGGCTAGCGGGAGGGACAGATACGCAGTATTTT. The chain links TRBV9 to TRBJ2-3, with 12 bases fitting TRBD2. The CDR3 is made up of 18 amino acids. The V and J ends lost 3 bases and 3 bases, in that order; junction bases with no gene match: 11. Germline V CDR1 and CDR2: SGDLS, YYNGEE.

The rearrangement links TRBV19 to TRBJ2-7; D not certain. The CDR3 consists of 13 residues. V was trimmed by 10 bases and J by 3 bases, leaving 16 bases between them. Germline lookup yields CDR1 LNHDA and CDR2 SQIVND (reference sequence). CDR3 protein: CATAKFSYYEQYF. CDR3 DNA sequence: TGTGCCACCGCAAAATTCTCCTACTACGAGCAGTACTTC.

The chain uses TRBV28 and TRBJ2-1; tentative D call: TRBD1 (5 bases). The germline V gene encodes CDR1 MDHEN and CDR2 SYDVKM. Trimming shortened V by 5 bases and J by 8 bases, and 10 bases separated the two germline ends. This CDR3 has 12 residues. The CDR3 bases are TGTGCCAGCAGTGACAGAATCGATGAGCAGTTCTTC. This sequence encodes CASSDRIDEQFF.

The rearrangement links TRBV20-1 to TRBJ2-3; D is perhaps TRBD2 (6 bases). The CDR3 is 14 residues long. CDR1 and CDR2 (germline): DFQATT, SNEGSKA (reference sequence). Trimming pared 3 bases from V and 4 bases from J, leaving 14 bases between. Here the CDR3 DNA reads TGCAGTGCTAGTAGAGGAGGGAGAGCAGATACGCAGTATTTT. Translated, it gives CSASRGGRADTQYF.

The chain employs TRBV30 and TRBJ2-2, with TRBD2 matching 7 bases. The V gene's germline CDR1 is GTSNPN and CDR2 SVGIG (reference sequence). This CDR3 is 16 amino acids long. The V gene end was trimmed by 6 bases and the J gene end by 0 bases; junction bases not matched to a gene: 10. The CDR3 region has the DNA TGTGCCTGTCCCGTGGCGGGAGCCGCGAACACCGGGGAGCTGTTTTTT. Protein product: CACPVAGAANTGELFF.

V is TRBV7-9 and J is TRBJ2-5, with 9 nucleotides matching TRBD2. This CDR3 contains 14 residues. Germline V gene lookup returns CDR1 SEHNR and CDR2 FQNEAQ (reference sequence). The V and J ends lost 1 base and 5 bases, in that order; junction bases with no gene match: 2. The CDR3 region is CASSLVAGGETQYF. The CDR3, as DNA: TGTGCCAGCAGCTTAGTTGCGGGAGGGGAGACCCAGTACTTC. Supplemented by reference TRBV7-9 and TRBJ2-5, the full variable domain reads DTGVSQNPRHKITKRGQNVTFRCDPISEHNRLYWYRQTLGQGPEFLTYFQNEAQLEKSRLLSDRFSAERPKGSFSTLEIQRTEQGDSAMYLCASSLVAGGETQYFGPGTRLLVL.

CDR3 protein: CASSKGQIQETQYF. CDR3 DNA sequence: TGTGCCAGCAGCAAAGGACAGATCCAAGAGACCCAGTACTTC. This chain joins TRBV7-9 and TRBJ2-5; TRBD1 is a possible D gene (6 bases). This CDR3 region has 14 residues. V lost 5 bases to trimming and J lost 1 base, with 11 bases between them. Germline assignment: CDR1 SEHNR and CDR2 FQNEAQ (reference sequence).

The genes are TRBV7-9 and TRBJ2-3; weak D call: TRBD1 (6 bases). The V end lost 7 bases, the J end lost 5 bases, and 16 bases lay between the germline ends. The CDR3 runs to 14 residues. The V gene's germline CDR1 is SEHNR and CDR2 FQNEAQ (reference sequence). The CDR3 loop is CASTLGQGRDTQYF. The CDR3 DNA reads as TGTGCCAGCACACTCGGGCAGGGGAGAGATACGCAGTATTTT.

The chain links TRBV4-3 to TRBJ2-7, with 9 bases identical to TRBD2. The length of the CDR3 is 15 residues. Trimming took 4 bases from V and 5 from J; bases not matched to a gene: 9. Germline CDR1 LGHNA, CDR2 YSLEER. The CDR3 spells CASSPQRGEANEQYF. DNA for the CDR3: TGCGCCAGCAGCCCCCAGCGGGGGGAGGCCAACGAGCAGTACTTC.

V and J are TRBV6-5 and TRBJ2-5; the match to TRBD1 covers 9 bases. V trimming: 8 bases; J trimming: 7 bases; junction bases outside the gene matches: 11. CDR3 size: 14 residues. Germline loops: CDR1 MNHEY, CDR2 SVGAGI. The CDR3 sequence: CASGSYRGQGTQYF. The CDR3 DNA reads TGTGCCAGCGGATCGTACAGGGGGCAGGGGACCCAGTACTTC.

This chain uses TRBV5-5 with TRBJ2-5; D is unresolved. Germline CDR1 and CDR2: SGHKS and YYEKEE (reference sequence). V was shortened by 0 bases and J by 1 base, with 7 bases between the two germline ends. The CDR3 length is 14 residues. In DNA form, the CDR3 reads TGTGCCAGCAGCTTGGTCACAGCCCAAGAGACCCAGTACTTC. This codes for CASSLVTAQETQYF.